The 15 T cell receptor beta chains listed next were all sequenced from one sample in a study of Ad26.COV2.S vaccination and SARS-CoV-2 variants. Sample treatment: about 20 received Ad26.COV2.S at low or high dose, single or two shots; about 5 received placebo; per-sample allocation not given. Each sample was drawn 63 days after the first injection (of vaccine or placebo). The data were produced by immunoSEQ multiplex PCR, yet TCRdb's version contains in-frame clones alone and is incomplete. The data hold 200,000 to 250,000 clones, with 85% to 90% observed a single time. The specimen comprised peripheral blood, sampled in a trial of Ad26.COV2.S vaccine versus placebo. These receptors came from a person between 18 and 60 years old who received the Ad26.COV2.S COVID-19 vaccine or a placebo.

This clone was recorded a few times. This chain links TRBV28 with TRBJ1-3; D may be TRBD1 (5 bases). Germline CDR1 is MDHEN and CDR2 is SYDVKM. There are 19 residues in the CDR3. Trimming cost V 5 bases and J 4 bases, with 27 bases left between them. DNA for the CDR3: TGTGCCAGCAGTCCCCCCGGGGCACTTCGAGGGAAAAAAGGAAACACCATATATTTT. Its translation is CASSPPGALRGKKGNTIYF.

CDR3 sequence: CASSRTGGSYEQYF. In nucleotides, the CDR3 is TGTGCCAGCAGCCGTACAGGGGGTTCCTACGAGCAGTACTTC. V is TRBV3-1 (or the pseudogene TRBV3-2) and J is TRBJ2-7; 8 bases align to TRBD1. J lost 1 base, V lost 4 bases, and 3 bases had no gene match. Germline V gene sequence: CDR1 LGHDT, CDR2 YNNKEL (reference sequence). The CDR3 is 14 residues long.

This chain connects TRBV28 to TRBJ1-1, with 7 bases matching TRBD1. Trimming at V came to 3 bases and at J to 9 bases, leaving 4 bases not matched to a gene. Germline values: CDR1 MDHEN, CDR2 SYDVKM. This CDR3 is 12 amino acids long. The CDR3 here is CASSLDRNKAFF. The CDR3, as DNA: TGTGCCAGCAGTTTGGACAGGAATAAAGCTTTCTTT.

Only one count was recorded for this clone. This rearrangement joins TRBV4-2 to TRBJ1-2; the D is unclear. The CDR3 is 16 residues long. V was trimmed by 0 bases and J by 1 base, leaving 12 bases between them. CDR1 is LGHNA and CDR2 is YNFKEQ in the germline V gene. CDR3 protein: CASSQDRTEVNYGYTF. Here the CDR3 DNA reads TGTGCCAGCAGCCAAGATCGGACGGAGGTTAACTATGGCTACACCTTC.

This chain uses TRBV7-9 with TRBJ1-6; D perhaps matches TRBD1 (5 bases). This CDR3 has 16 residues. V lost 5 bases and J lost 0, with 11 bases in between. Germline V gene data show CDR1 as SEHNR and CDR2 as FQNEAQ (reference sequence). The chain's CDR3 is CASSPDRNSYNSPLHF. DNA of the CDR3: TGTGCCAGCAGCCCCGACAGAAACTCCTATAATTCACCCCTCCACTTT.

The rearrangement joins TRBV7-2 to TRBJ2-4; D is unresolved. The CDR3 totals 12 residues. The germline V gene encodes CDR1 SGHTA and CDR2 FQGNSA. Trimming shortened V by 5 bases and J by 4 bases, and 6 bases separated the two germline ends. The CDR3 loop reads CASSAGKNIQYF. CDR3 nucleotide sequence: TGTGCCAGCAGCGCCGGAAAAAACATTCAGTACTTC.

The chain recombines TRBV7-2 with TRBJ1-2, with a possible D match to TRBD1 (6 bases). The CDR3 contains 15 residues. V was clipped by 1 base and J by 3 bases, with 12 bases between them. Germline assignment: CDR1 SGHTA and CDR2 FQGNSA. CDR3: CASSLGSGVYYGYTF. The DNA for the CDR3 is TGTGCCAGCAGCTTAGGGTCAGGGGTTTACTATGGCTACACCTTC.

The genes are TRBV28 and TRBJ1-2; tentatively, D is TRBD1 (6 bases). The CDR3 is made up of 13 amino acids. V was cut by 2 bases and J by 8 bases, with 12 bases left in between. From germline, CDR1 is MDHEN and CDR2 SYDVKM. The CDR3 region has the DNA TGTGCCAGCAGTTTAGAAGGCGACAGGGGCTACACCTTC. Protein product: CASSLEGDRGYTF.

This rearrangement joins TRBV10-3 to TRBJ1-2; D unclear. Germline-derived CDR1 and CDR2 are ENHRY and SYGVKD. Between the trimmed V and J ends, which lost 0 bases and 7 bases, there was a span of 9 bases. The CDR3 is made up of 13 amino acids. Written as DNA, the CDR3 is TGTGCCATCAGTGAGTCAACATTAGGTGGCTACACCTTC. This gives the protein CAISESTLGGYTF.

The chain couples TRBV5-1 to TRBJ2-3; 11 nucleotides align to TRBD2. The ends lost 0 bases at V and 1 base at J; junction bases unmatched: 7. The CDR3 is 18 amino acids. Germline CDR1 is SGHRS and CDR2 is YFSETQ. CDR3 sequence (DNA): TGCGCCAGCAGCTTGGCAGGCCTAGCGGGGGGTCGCACAGATACGCAGTATTTT. Its translation: CASSLAGLAGGRTDTQYF.

V usage is TRBV5-1 and J usage is TRBJ2-3, with a weak D call TRBD2 (6 bases). The CDR3 has 16 amino acids. The ends were cut back, 0 bases at V and 4 bases at J, with 15 bases in the middle. CDR1 and CDR2 (germline): SGHRS, YFSETQ. CDR3 nucleotides: TGCGCCAGCAGCTTGGCAGGCGGGGAATTGGCAGATACGCAGTATTTT. As protein: CASSLAGGELADTQYF.

This clone was detected only once. The sample holds other DNA sequences that translate to the same CDR3. The CDR3 DNA follows: TGTGCCAGCAGCGTAGTGGGCACACCGAACACTGAAGCTTTCTTT. Translated, it gives CASSVVGTPNTEAFF. The rearrangement joins TRBV9 to TRBJ1-1; D is uncertain. The germline V and J ends were trimmed by 0 bases and 1 base, with 10 bases remaining between them. The V gene's germline CDR1 is SGDLS and CDR2 YYNGEE. The CDR3 is 15 residues long. The complete variable domain, with remaining parts taken from reference TRBV9 and TRBJ1-1, reads DSGVTQTPKHLITATGQRVTLRCSPRSGDLSVYWYQQSLDQGLQFLIQYYNGEERAKGNILERFSAQQFPDLHSELNLSSLELGDSALYFCASSVVGTPNTEAFFGQGTRLTVV.

The chain uses TRBV5-1 and TRBJ2-3; 7 bases are shared with TRBD2. Unmatched junction bases numbered 5, after V lost 0 bases and J lost 1 base. CDR1 is SGHRS and CDR2 is YFSETQ in the germline V gene. The CDR3 has 16 residues. CDR3 sequence (DNA): TGCGCCAGCAGCTTGGGGTCTAGCGGTGGCACAGATACGCAGTATTTT. Residues: CASSLGSSGGTDTQYF.

The chain joins TRBV9 to TRBJ1-6; D remains unclear. CDR3 length equals 15 residues. The V gene lost 4 bases and the J gene lost 10 bases, with 18 bases spanning the gap. Germline V lookup: CDR1 SGDLS, CDR2 YYNGEE. For the CDR3, the DNA is TGTGCCAGCAGCCCCTCGGCCGGCCCCGGCTCACCCCTCCACTTT. This translates into CASSPSAGPGSPLHF. Filled out from reference TRBV9 and TRBJ1-6, the complete variable domain reads DSGVTQTPKHLITATGQRVTLRCSPRSGDLSVYWYQQSLDQGLQFLIQYYNGEERAKGNILERFSAQQFPDLHSELNLSSLELGDSALYFCASSPSAGPGSPLHFGNGTRLTVT.

The J gene is TRBJ2-2, the V gene TRBV7-2; D not resolved. Trimming left V 6 bases short and J 4 bases short, with 9 bases between. This CDR3 has 13 residues. Germline lookup yields CDR1 SGHTA and CDR2 FQGNSA. As DNA, the CDR3 is TGTGCCAGCAGACTCTGGGCCACCGGGGAGCTGTTTTTT. It yields the protein CASRLWATGELFF.